This T cell receptor (beta chain) is drawn from a study of T cell responses to AZD1222 COVID-19 vaccine. Findings of the study overall: Vaccine-related CD4 TCRs covered spike, predominating at 160-218 and 743-854.

On this clone: Its specificity is not known.

Per germline, CDR1 SGHRS and CDR2 YFSETQ. This CDR3 is built from 15 residues. Trimming stripped 4 bases from V and 0 bases from J, with 8 bases between. The assay was immunoSEQ multiplex PCR, and TCRdb's table has in-frame clones only and misses some. The sample records more than 95,000 clones, around 88% being singletons. The clonotype was recovered from an adult in good health. V usage is TRBV5-1 and J usage is TRBJ2-6; D not resolved. The specimen comprised peripheral blood, sampled on day 0 of AZD1222 vaccination. The CDR3 region is CASSHGLSGANVLTF. The DNA for the CDR3 is TGCGCCAGCAGCCACGGGCTCTCTGGGGCCAACGTCCTGACTTTC.